This is a list of T cell receptor beta chains from one sample in a study of T cells after yellow fever vaccination. Using its own MiXCR run on the 5' RACE reads, TCRdb lists one record per CDR3 protein. Counted here are about 170,000 distinct CDR3 sequences, roughly 6.2% occurring once; the ten biggest clones make up less than 3.5%. Source: CD4+ T cells sorted from PBMCs, taken on the day of the first yellow fever vaccination. The receptors originated from a young man who received the YFV17D yellow fever vaccine. CDR3s include the opening cysteine and the closing phenylalanine or tryptophan. Each record gives: D gene, J gene, clone size, V gene, CDR3 protein, CDR3 DNA. The D gene is left open where the match is weak. Clone size is not always given. Where it is, it says once, few, many or a class for expanded clones.

D gene: TRBD2; J gene: TRBJ2-3; clone size: many; V gene: TRBV6-5; CDR3 protein: CASSRRTSGSRTQYF; CDR3 DNA: TGTGCCAGCAGCAGAAGGACTAGCGGTAGCAGGACGCAGTATTTT
D gene: .; J gene: TRBJ1-1; clone size: many; V gene: TRBV5-1; CDR3 protein: CASTGWENTEAFF; CDR3 DNA: TGCGCCAGCACCGGCTGGGAGAACACTGAAGCTTTCTTT
D gene: .; J gene: TRBJ1-2; clone size: many; V gene: TRBV6-2/TRBV6-3; CDR3 protein: CASSSVSGTIRYTF; CDR3 DNA: TGTGCCAGCAGTAGCGTGTCAGGGACGATACGCTACACCTTC
D gene: .; J gene: TRBJ2-3; clone size: .; V gene: TRBV7-2; CDR3 protein: CASSLGVRDTQYF; CDR3 DNA: TGTGCCAGCAGCTTAGGGGTCCGGGATACGCAGTATTTT
D gene: .; J gene: TRBJ2-5; clone size: many; V gene: TRBV5-1; CDR3 protein: CASSISGYQETQYF; CDR3 DNA: TGCGCCAGCAGCATATCAGGGTACCAAGAGACCCAGTACTTC
D gene: .; J gene: TRBJ2-1; clone size: .; V gene: TRBV30; CDR3 protein: CAWSDSWYNEQFF; CDR3 DNA: TGTGCCTGGAGTGACAGTTGGTACAATGAGCAGTTCTTC
D gene: .; J gene: TRBJ2-1; clone size: .; V gene: TRBV4-1; CDR3 protein: CASSLQVRDNEQFF; CDR3 DNA: TGCGCCAGCAGCCTCCAAGTTCGGGACAATGAGCAGTTCTTC
D gene: .; J gene: TRBJ1-2; clone size: many; V gene: TRBV12-3/TRBV12-4; CDR3 protein: CASSLDRSYGYTF; CDR3 DNA: TGTGCCAGCAGTTTGGACAGATCCTATGGCTACACCTTC
D gene: .; J gene: TRBJ2-2; clone size: many; V gene: TRBV29-1; CDR3 protein: CSVCTAANTGELFF; CDR3 DNA: TGCAGCGTTTGTACGGCCGCGAACACCGGGGAGCTGTTTTTT
D gene: TRBD1; J gene: TRBJ2-1; clone size: many; V gene: TRBV5-5; CDR3 protein: CASSRGQGIINEQFF; CDR3 DNA: TGTGCCAGCAGCCGGGGACAGGGTATTATCAATGAGCAGTTCTTC
D gene: TRBD2; J gene: TRBJ2-1; clone size: .; V gene: TRBV7-2; CDR3 protein: CASSPSGGVYNEQFF; CDR3 DNA: TGTGCCAGCAGCCCTAGCGGGGGCGTCTACAATGAGCAGTTCTTC
D gene: .; J gene: TRBJ2-3; clone size: .; V gene: TRBV5-4; CDR3 protein: CASSLGGVARDTQYF; CDR3 DNA: TGTGCCAGCAGCTTGGGCGGGGTAGCTCGGGATACGCAGTATTTT
D gene: .; J gene: TRBJ2-1; clone size: .; V gene: TRBV9; CDR3 protein: CAGSVGLGPSYNEQFF; CDR3 DNA: TGTGCCGGCAGCGTAGGTCTGGGCCCCTCCTACAATGAGCAGTTCTTC
D gene: .; J gene: TRBJ2-4; clone size: few; V gene: TRBV12-3/TRBV12-4; CDR3 protein: CASSIRQLIAKNIQYF; CDR3 DNA: TGTGCCAGCAGTATCCGACAGTTGATAGCCAAAAACATTCAGTACTTC
D gene: .; J gene: TRBJ2-4; clone size: many; V gene: TRBV12-3/TRBV12-4; CDR3 protein: CASSLAVVGDIQYF; CDR3 DNA: TGTGCCAGCAGTTTGGCTGTAGTGGGAGACATTCAGTACTTC
D gene: .; J gene: TRBJ2-4; clone size: many; V gene: TRBV11-2; CDR3 protein: CASSLGTDLNIQYF; CDR3 DNA: TGTGCCAGCAGCCTCGGGACGGACCTAAACATTCAGTACTTC
D gene: .; J gene: TRBJ2-1; clone size: .; V gene: TRBV29-1; CDR3 protein: CSVAGFIGIYNEQFF; CDR3 DNA: TGCAGCGTCGCGGGATTTATTGGGATTTACAATGAGCAGTTCTTC
D gene: TRBD1; J gene: TRBJ1-2; clone size: few; V gene: TRBV6-5; CDR3 protein: CATGQVGVTYGYTF; CDR3 DNA: TGTGCCACCGGACAGGTGGGGGTTACCTATGGCTACACCTTC
D gene: .; J gene: TRBJ1-4; clone size: many; V gene: TRBV4-2; CDR3 protein: CASSQEGQGRLEKLFF; CDR3 DNA: TGTGCCAGCAGCCAAGAAGGGCAGGGCCGTCTCGAAAAACTGTTTTTT
D gene: .; J gene: TRBJ2-5; clone size: many; V gene: TRBV3-1; CDR3 protein: CASSQSETQETQYF; CDR3 DNA: TGTGCCAGCAGCCAATCCGAGACCCAAGAGACCCAGTACTTC
D gene: .; J gene: TRBJ2-5; clone size: many; V gene: TRBV27; CDR3 protein: CASTPLGAAVETQYF; CDR3 DNA: TGTGCCAGCACCCCCCTAGGGGCGGCCGTAGAGACCCAGTACTTC
D gene: .; J gene: TRBJ1-1; clone size: many; V gene: TRBV5-1; CDR3 protein: CASSLVPAMNTEAFF; CDR3 DNA: TGCGCCAGCAGCTTGGTGCCAGCCATGAACACTGAAGCTTTCTTT
D gene: TRBD2; J gene: TRBJ2-1; clone size: many; V gene: TRBV7-9; CDR3 protein: CASTERGGYYNEQFF; CDR3 DNA: TGTGCCAGCACCGAGCGGGGGGGATACTACAATGAGCAGTTCTTC
D gene: .; J gene: TRBJ2-5; clone size: .; V gene: TRBV10-3; CDR3 protein: CAISEGWETQYF; CDR3 DNA: TGTGCCATCAGTGAGGGATGGGAGACCCAGTACTTC
D gene: TRBD2; J gene: TRBJ2-1; clone size: few; V gene: TRBV5-4; CDR3 protein: CASSPGGANYNEQFF; CDR3 DNA: TGTGCCAGCAGCCCGGGAGGGGCGAACTACAATGAGCAGTTCTTC
D gene: .; J gene: TRBJ1-2; clone size: .; V gene: TRBV5-1; CDR3 protein: CASSLDGGNYGYTF; CDR3 DNA: TGCGCCAGCAGCTTGGACGGCGGGAACTATGGCTACACCTTC
D gene: .; J gene: TRBJ2-5; clone size: few; V gene: TRBV18; CDR3 protein: CASSPRLVSGASQETQYF; CDR3 DNA: TGTGCCAGCTCACCCAGACTCGTCTCAGGGGCATCCCAAGAGACCCAGTACTTC
D gene: .; J gene: TRBJ2-1; clone size: few; V gene: TRBV6-1; CDR3 protein: CASSELGRDEQFF; CDR3 DNA: TGTGCCAGCAGTGAATTAGGGCGGGATGAGCAGTTCTTC
D gene: TRBD1; J gene: TRBJ1-5; clone size: .; V gene: TRBV5-1; CDR3 protein: CASSTGTGGNQPQHF; CDR3 DNA: TGCGCCAGCAGCACCGGGACAGGGGGCAATCAGCCCCAGCATTTT
D gene: .; J gene: TRBJ1-4; clone size: few; V gene: TRBV5-1; CDR3 protein: CASSSGRIPSTNEKLFF; CDR3 DNA: TGCGCCAGCAGCTCGGGCCGTATACCGTCAACTAATGAAAAACTGTTTTTT
D gene: TRBD1; J gene: TRBJ2-1; clone size: few; V gene: TRBV5-1; CDR3 protein: CASSRTGWMEDEQFF; CDR3 DNA: TGCGCCAGCAGCCGGACAGGGTGGATGGAGGATGAGCAGTTCTTC
D gene: TRBD1; J gene: TRBJ1-2; clone size: .; V gene: TRBV25-1; CDR3 protein: CASSATWTGNYGYTF; CDR3 DNA: TGTGCCAGCAGTGCTACCTGGACAGGGAACTATGGCTACACCTTC
D gene: .; J gene: TRBJ2-3; clone size: many; V gene: TRBV20-1; CDR3 protein: CSASAVSLGDTQYF; CDR3 DNA: TGCAGTGCTTCGGCGGTTAGCTTAGGAGATACGCAGTATTTT
D gene: .; J gene: TRBJ1-2; clone size: many; V gene: TRBV20-1; CDR3 protein: CSARGTGDYGYTF; CDR3 DNA: TGCAGTGCTAGAGGGACCGGGGACTATGGCTACACCTTC
D gene: .; J gene: TRBJ2-1; clone size: many; V gene: TRBV5-4; CDR3 protein: CASSLGPDNEQFF; CDR3 DNA: TGTGCCAGCAGCTTGGGGCCCGACAATGAGCAGTTCTTC
D gene: .; J gene: TRBJ2-5; clone size: many; V gene: TRBV4-2; CDR3 protein: CASSRGGGLLETQYF; CDR3 DNA: TGTGCCAGCAGCCGGGGCGGGGGCCTTTTAGAGACCCAGTACTTC
D gene: TRBD1; J gene: TRBJ1-5; clone size: few; V gene: TRBV4-1; CDR3 protein: CASSQAGGTGGLPQHF; CDR3 DNA: TGCGCCAGCAGCCAAGCAGGCGGGACAGGGGGCCTGCCCCAGCATTTT
D gene: TRBD2; J gene: TRBJ2-1; clone size: few; V gene: TRBV12-3/TRBV12-4; CDR3 protein: CASSRQRTSGGPNEQFF; CDR3 DNA: TGTGCCAGCAGCCGCCAGAGGACTAGCGGGGGCCCCAATGAGCAGTTCTTC
D gene: TRBD1; J gene: TRBJ1-2; clone size: many; V gene: TRBV7-3; CDR3 protein: CASSFVPGQGKPNYGYTF; CDR3 DNA: TGTGCCAGCAGCTTCGTCCCGGGACAGGGAAAACCTAACTATGGCTACACCTTC
D gene: .; J gene: TRBJ1-2; clone size: many; V gene: TRBV5-1; CDR3 protein: CASSLVGTWGEGYTF; CDR3 DNA: TGCGCCAGCAGCTTGGTCGGGACGTGGGGAGAGGGCTACACCTTC
D gene: .; J gene: TRBJ1-2; clone size: .; V gene: TRBV5-4; CDR3 protein: CASSLVTTETVNYGYTF; CDR3 DNA: TGTGCCAGCAGCTTGGTTACGACAGAAACCGTTAACTATGGCTACACCTTC
D gene: .; J gene: TRBJ1-1; clone size: few; V gene: TRBV12-3/TRBV12-4; CDR3 protein: CASSLVGGRGTEAFF; CDR3 DNA: TGTGCCAGCAGTTTGGTTGGAGGGAGGGGCACTGAAGCTTTCTTT
D gene: .; J gene: TRBJ1-5; clone size: many; V gene: TRBV7-2; CDR3 protein: CASSLEATVNQPQHF; CDR3 DNA: TGTGCCAGCAGCTTAGAAGCGACAGTAAATCAGCCCCAGCATTTT
D gene: TRBD2; J gene: TRBJ2-3; clone size: many; V gene: TRBV4-1; CDR3 protein: CASSRTSEPTDTQYF; CDR3 DNA: TGCGCCAGCAGCCGCACTAGCGAACCCACAGATACGCAGTATTTT
D gene: .; J gene: TRBJ2-7; clone size: many; V gene: TRBV29-1; CDR3 protein: CSVALGEGTYEQYF; CDR3 DNA: TGCAGCGTTGCTCTCGGGGAAGGTACCTACGAGCAGTACTTC
D gene: TRBD2; J gene: TRBJ2-3; clone size: .; V gene: TRBV12-3/TRBV12-4; CDR3 protein: CASNRDYYSDTQYF; CDR3 DNA: TGTGCCAGCAACCGGGACTATTACTCAGATACGCAGTATTTT
D gene: TRBD2; J gene: TRBJ2-7; clone size: few; V gene: TRBV29-1; CDR3 protein: CSASKGSSGAYEQYF; CDR3 DNA: TGCAGCGCCTCCAAGGGGTCTAGCGGGGCCTACGAGCAGTACTTC
D gene: TRBD2; J gene: TRBJ2-5; clone size: many; V gene: TRBV7-2; CDR3 protein: CASSFTSGVQETQYF; CDR3 DNA: TGTGCCAGCAGCTTCACTAGCGGGGTTCAAGAGACCCAGTACTTC
D gene: .; J gene: TRBJ2-2; clone size: .; V gene: TRBV18; CDR3 protein: CASSVDRAANTGSCFF; CDR3 DNA: .
D gene: .; J gene: TRBJ2-1; clone size: many; V gene: TRBV6-1; CDR3 protein: CASSPRNNEQFF; CDR3 DNA: TGTGCCAGCAGTCCGAGGAACAATGAGCAGTTCTTC
D gene: TRBD1; J gene: TRBJ1-2; clone size: .; V gene: TRBV10-3; CDR3 protein: CAINTGTGDGYTF; CDR3 DNA: TGTGCCATCAATACCGGGACAGGGGATGGCTACACCTTC
D gene: .; J gene: TRBJ1-2; clone size: few; V gene: TRBV9; CDR3 protein: CASSPTSTENYGYTF; CDR3 DNA: TGTGCCAGCAGCCCTACCTCGACGGAGAACTATGGCTACACCTTC
D gene: TRBD2; J gene: TRBJ2-3; clone size: few; V gene: TRBV4-3; CDR3 protein: CASSQENGLAGASTDTQYF; CDR3 DNA: TGCGCCAGCAGCCAAGAGAATGGTCTAGCGGGTGCTAGCACAGATACGCAGTATTTT
D gene: TRBD2; J gene: TRBJ2-3; clone size: .; V gene: TRBV28; CDR3 protein: CASMSPGGATDTQYF; CDR3 DNA: TGTGCCAGCATGTCCCCCGGGGGGGCAACAGATACGCAGTATTTT
D gene: .; J gene: TRBJ1-2; clone size: many; V gene: TRBV6-5; CDR3 protein: CAVARGAANYGYTF; CDR3 DNA: TGTGCCGTTGCGAGGGGTGCAGCTAACTATGGCTACACCTTC
D gene: .; J gene: TRBJ2-5; clone size: .; V gene: TRBV7-7; CDR3 protein: CASSPAYQETQYF; CDR3 DNA: TGTGCCAGCAGCCCCGCGTACCAAGAGACCCAGTACTTC
D gene: TRBD1; J gene: TRBJ1-2; clone size: few; V gene: TRBV5-5; CDR3 protein: CASSSGQARYGYTF; CDR3 DNA: TGTGCCAGCAGCTCGGGACAGGCTCGCTATGGCTACACCTTC
D gene: TRBD1; J gene: TRBJ1-3; clone size: .; V gene: TRBV7-2; CDR3 protein: CASSSDRGNTIYF; CDR3 DNA: TGTGCCAGCAGCTCGGACAGGGGAAACACCATATATTTT
D gene: TRBD2; J gene: TRBJ2-3; clone size: .; V gene: TRBV2; CDR3 protein: CTSSLYGGSRDYRTDTQYF; CDR3 DNA: TGTACCAGCAGTTTATACGGGGGGAGCCGGGACTACCGCACAGATACGCAGTATTTT
D gene: .; J gene: TRBJ2-5; clone size: few; V gene: TRBV18; CDR3 protein: CASSPGQLQETQYF; CDR3 DNA: TGTGCCAGCTCACCAGGACAGCTCCAAGAGACCCAGTACTTC